This TCR beta chain was sequenced during a study of T cells in Graves' hyperthyroidism and ophthalmopathy. This clonotype showed up many times. Germline CDR1 reads SNHLY; CDR2 reads FYNNEI. V gave up 2 bases and J gave up 7 bases; unmatched junction bases: 8. The CDR3 length is 15 residues. Amplification yielded TCR beta CDR3 regions, with RNA transcripts as the source. HTBI primers were the set used in a first-round RT-PCR of the TCR CDR3. MiXCR, run by TCRdb on the multiplex PCR reads, gives a single entry per CDR3 protein. Of over 200,000 distinct CDR3 sequences in the sample, around 20% were seen once.

The rearrangement joins TRBV2 to TRBJ2-1; 7 bases agree with TRBD1. The sequencing sample was made of blood. This receptor was obtained from a middle-aged man with Graves' hyperthyroidism. DNA for the CDR3: TGTGCCAGCAGTGAACAGGGGGAAGGCTTTAATGAGCAGTTCTTC. It is translated as CASSEQGEGFNEQFF.